This T cell receptor beta chain was identified in a study of vaccination and CD4 T cells after COVID-19 (dated by TCRdb to 2021 to 2024). Looking at the study overall: In the convalescent cohort there were six males and four females, among whom were two Hispanic individuals, seven Caucasians, two Asians and one multiracial person. In some eleven COVID-19 convalescent patients and 4 infection-naive healthy vaccine recipients, researchers compared the spike-specific CD4+ TCR repertoire from before mRNA vaccination with the repertoire from after. For stimulating the cultures, overlapping spike peptide pools were used, derived from SARS-CoV-2 as well as from the common cold coronaviruses HCoV-NL63, HCoV-OC43 and HCoV-229E. Post-COVID blood samples were collected from convalescent patients a median of approximately 93 days after diagnosis, with a range of about 30 to 180 days. Two doses of either the Pfizer-BioNTech BNT162b2 vaccine (n=8) or the Moderna mRNA-1273 vaccine (n=2) were administered to participants. Post-vaccine blood samples were taken a median of roughly 75 days after the second vaccine dose, with a range of roughly 13 to 250 days. Control cultures received a CEFX viral epitope pool as the positive control, an HIV-1 Nef peptide pool as the negative control, or no peptide. Broad study findings and their caveats: Although the median number of SARS-CoV-2-reactive clonotypes went up from roughly 22 after infection to around 40 after vaccination, the increase was not significant. In convalescent patients, a median 86.3% of post-vaccine SARS-CoV-2-reactive clones were detected only after vaccination, and vaccine-specific priming was suggested by this finding. Of the vaccine-specific clones in convalescent patients, 304 of 307, or nearly all, reacted only to SARS-CoV-2 spike and did not cross-react with common cold coronaviruses. The number of convalescent patients in the study was relatively small, and the study did not examine early timepoints following natural infection.

Note on this clonotype: Its antigen target is currently unknown. No quality values exist for individual bases; no much larger clone is one base distant.

V is cut back by 0 bases and J by 2 bases, with 7 bases in the junction unmatched. The germline V gene (reference sequence) specifies DFQATT as CDR1 and SNEGSKA as CDR2. The CDR3 runs 15 residues from the cysteine to the phenylalanine. CDR3 DNA is the only sequence kept; it has 45 bases, read in frame from the first base. The library relied on PCR. DNA from cultured CD4+ T cells was subjected to TCR sequencing with the Oncomine TCR Beta short-read assay at the Johns Hopkins FTIC core. The QIAamp micro DNA kit was used to extract genomic DNA from the cultured CD4+ T cells. Oncomine TCR Beta libraries from cultured CD4+ T cells were pooled using unique dual indexes and sequenced on an Illumina iSeq 100. Per the source publication's procedure: Non-productive sequences were filtered out, and CDR3s that did not start with C, did not end with F or W, or were shorter than 7 amino acids were discarded. Antigen-specific clonotypes were identified using the MANAFEST web application through comparison of peptide-stimulated wells with reference and other culture wells. To be called positive, a clone needed an FDR below 0.05, an odds ratio above 5, and a productive frequency above 0.1% in at least two of three replicate wells. Clonotypes that were significantly expanded in both SARS-CoV-2 spike wells and at least one common cold coronavirus spike condition were defined as cross-reactive. Levenshtein distances (stringdist) and unrooted phylogenetic trees (ape) in R version 3.6.1 were used to assess CDR3 homology. The raw public data were reprocessed by TCRdb itself: fastp quality trimming at Q25, MiXCR clonotype calling, in-frame beta chains only. Identical CDR3 protein sequences are pooled into one entry, listed with their most common genes and DNA. The V and J calls were determined by TCRdb, not by the authors. A total of 15,000 to 20,000 distinct CDR3 sequences appear in this sample, around 80% of them only once. The top ten clones comprise approximately 16% of the sample.

Per the publication, the treatment or condition label means: roughly 11-day PBMC culture with coronavirus spike peptide pools or control peptides (ViraFEST assay). The ViraFEST assay was used in the study, in which antigen-specific T cells were expanded with peptide pools and expanded clonotypes were subsequently identified by TCR sequencing. The absence of prior SARS-CoV-2 infection in healthy vaccine recipients was confirmed by negative nucleocapsid antibody tests before and after vaccination. PBMCs were cultured at approximately 2 million per well in IMDM supplemented with approximately 5% human AB serum and around 10 IU/ml IL-2, with 9.5 to 10 ug/ml peptide pools added. Half of the culture medium was replaced with fresh IL-2-containing medium on days 3 and 7. Once the cells had been in culture for 9 to 10 days, the EasySep CD4+ T cell isolation kit was used to isolate CD4+ T cells by negative selection. Ficoll-Paque Plus gradient centrifugation was used to isolate PBMCs from whole blood, and the isolated PBMCs were then either used fresh or cryopreserved at -140C. Each culture condition was generally run in triplicate wells.

This sequence originates from a human donor who received a COVID-19 vaccine. The rearrangement joined TRBV20-1 to TRBJ2-7; TRBD2 agrees with 7 junctional bases. Material: CD4+ T cells from blood, cultured in vitro, obtained after SARS-CoV-2 vaccination. The sequenced DNA is TGCAGTGCTAGAGATCGGGGAGGGCAAACCTACGAGCAGTACTTC. This sequence encodes CSARDRGGQTYEQYF.